This TCR beta chain was retrieved from a study of cytotoxic CD8 clonotypes in ibrutinib-treated CLL. Points on this clone: What it binds is not known.

Generated by immunoSEQ multiplex PCR, the TCRdb table keeps only in-frame clones and is missing some. The sample lists approximately 130,000 clones, 84% occurring once. Study-level findings and limits: Sustained-remission and progressing patients had unequal sampling times. Baseline values of clonality outstripped age-matched healthy donors and followed circulating CD8+ T-cell counts.

CDR3 size: 14 residues. Trimming left V 1 base short and J 3 bases short, with 10 bases between. CDR1 and CDR2 from the germline V gene are LNHDA and SQIVND (reference sequence). The receptor comes from a human donor with chronic lymphocytic leukemia. The chain couples TRBV19 to TRBJ2-7; the D is unclear. The specimen was PBMCs, collected after 24 months of ibrutinib treatment. CDR3 in amino acids: CASSIGGRYYEQYF. The CDR3 coding sequence is TGTGCCAGTAGTATAGGTGGCAGGTACTACGAGCAGTACTTC.